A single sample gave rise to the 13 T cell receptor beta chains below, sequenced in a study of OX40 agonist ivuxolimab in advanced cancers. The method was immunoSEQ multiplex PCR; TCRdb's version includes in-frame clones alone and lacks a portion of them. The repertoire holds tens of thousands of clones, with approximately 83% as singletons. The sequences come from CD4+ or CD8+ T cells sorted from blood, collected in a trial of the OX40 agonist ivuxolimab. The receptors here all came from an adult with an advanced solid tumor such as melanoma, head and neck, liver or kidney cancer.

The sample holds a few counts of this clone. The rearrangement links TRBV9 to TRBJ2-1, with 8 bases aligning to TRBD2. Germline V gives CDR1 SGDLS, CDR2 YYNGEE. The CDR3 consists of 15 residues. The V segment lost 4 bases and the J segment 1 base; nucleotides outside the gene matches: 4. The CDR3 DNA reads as TGTGCCAGCAGCTCAGCGGGAGTATCCTACAATGAGCAGTTCTTC. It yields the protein CASSSAGVSYNEQFF. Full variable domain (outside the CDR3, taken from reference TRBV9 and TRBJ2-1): DSGVTQTPKHLITATGQRVTLRCSPRSGDLSVYWYQQSLDQGLQFLIQYYNGEERAKGNILERFSAQQFPDLHSELNLSSLELGDSALYFCASSSAGVSYNEQFFGPGTRLTVL.

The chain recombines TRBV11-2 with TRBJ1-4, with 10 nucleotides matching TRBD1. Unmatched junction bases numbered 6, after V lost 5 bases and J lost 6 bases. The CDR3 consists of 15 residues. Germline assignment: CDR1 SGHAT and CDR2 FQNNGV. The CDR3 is CASSQGTGADEKLFF. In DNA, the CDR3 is TGTGCCAGCAGCCAAGGGACAGGGGCTGATGAAAAACTGTTTTTT.

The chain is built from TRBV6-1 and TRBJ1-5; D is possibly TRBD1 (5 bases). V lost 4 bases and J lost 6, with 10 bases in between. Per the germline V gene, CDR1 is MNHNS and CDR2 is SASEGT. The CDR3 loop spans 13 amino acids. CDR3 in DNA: TGTGCCAGCAGTGTTTCCGGGACTCAGCCCCAGCATTTT. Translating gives CASSVSGTQPQHF.

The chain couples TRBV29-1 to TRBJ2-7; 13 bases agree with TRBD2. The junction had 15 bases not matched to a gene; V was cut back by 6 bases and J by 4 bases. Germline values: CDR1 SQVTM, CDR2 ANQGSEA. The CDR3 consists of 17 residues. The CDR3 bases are TGCAGCGTCGCTCCGGCCGGGACTAGCGGGATGGAGTACGAGCAGTACTTC. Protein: CSVAPAGTSGMEYEQYF.

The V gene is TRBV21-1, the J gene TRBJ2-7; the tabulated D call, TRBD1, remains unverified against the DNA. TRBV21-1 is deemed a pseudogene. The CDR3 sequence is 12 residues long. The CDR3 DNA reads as TGTGCCACAGCAAAGGGCAGGGACGAGCAGTACTTC. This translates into CATAKGRDEQYF.

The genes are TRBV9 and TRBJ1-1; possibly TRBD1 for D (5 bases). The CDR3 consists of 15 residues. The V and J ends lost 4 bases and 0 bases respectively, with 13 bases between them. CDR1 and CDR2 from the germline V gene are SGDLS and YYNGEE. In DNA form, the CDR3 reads TGTGCCAGCAGCAAAACTACAGGCCTGAACACTGAAGCTTTCTTT. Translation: CASSKTTGLNTEAFF.

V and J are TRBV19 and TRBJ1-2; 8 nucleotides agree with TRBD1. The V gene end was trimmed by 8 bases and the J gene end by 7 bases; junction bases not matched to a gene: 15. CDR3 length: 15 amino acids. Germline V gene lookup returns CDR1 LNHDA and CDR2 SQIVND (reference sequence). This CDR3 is CASRSSGTGLSGYTF. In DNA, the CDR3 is TGTGCCAGTCGCTCTTCAGGGACAGGCCTGTCTGGCTACACCTTC.

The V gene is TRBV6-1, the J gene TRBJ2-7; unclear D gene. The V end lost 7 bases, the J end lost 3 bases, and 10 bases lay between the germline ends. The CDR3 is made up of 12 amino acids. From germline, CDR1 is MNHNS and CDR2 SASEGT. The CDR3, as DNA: TGTGCCAGCAAAGGGCAGATCTACGAGCAGTACTTC. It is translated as CASKGQIYEQYF.

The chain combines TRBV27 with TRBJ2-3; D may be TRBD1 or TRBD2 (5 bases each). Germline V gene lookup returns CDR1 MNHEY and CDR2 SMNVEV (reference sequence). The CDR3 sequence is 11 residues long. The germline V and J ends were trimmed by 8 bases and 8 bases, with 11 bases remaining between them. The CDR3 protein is CASQRGATQYF. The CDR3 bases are TGTGCCAGCCAAAGAGGGGCTACGCAGTATTTT.

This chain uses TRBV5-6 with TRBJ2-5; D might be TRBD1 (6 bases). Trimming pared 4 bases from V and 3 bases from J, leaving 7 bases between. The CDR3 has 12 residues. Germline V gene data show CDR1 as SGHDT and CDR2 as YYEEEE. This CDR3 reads CASSHREETQYF. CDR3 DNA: TGTGCCAGCAGCCACAGGGAAGAGACCCAGTACTTC.

CDR3 amino acids: CAISESFGGSRYGYTF. CDR3 in DNA: TGTGCCATCAGTGAGTCCTTTGGGGGCTCCCGGTATGGCTACACCTTC. This chain connects TRBV10-3 to TRBJ1-2; perhaps TRBD1 as D (6 bases). This CDR3 spans 16 amino acids. Germline V gene sequence: CDR1 ENHRY, CDR2 SYGVKD. V was trimmed by 0 bases and J by 5 bases, leaving 16 bases between them.

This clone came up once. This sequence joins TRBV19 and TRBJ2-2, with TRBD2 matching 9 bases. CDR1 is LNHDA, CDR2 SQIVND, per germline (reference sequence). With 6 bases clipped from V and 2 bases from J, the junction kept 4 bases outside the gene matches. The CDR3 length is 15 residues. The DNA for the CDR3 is TGTGCCAGTAGCCCGACTAGCGGCAACACCGGGGAGCTGTTTTTT. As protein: CASSPTSGNTGELFF.

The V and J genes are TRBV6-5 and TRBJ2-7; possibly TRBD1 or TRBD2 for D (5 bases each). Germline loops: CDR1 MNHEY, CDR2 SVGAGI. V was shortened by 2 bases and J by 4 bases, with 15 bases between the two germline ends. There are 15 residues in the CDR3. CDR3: CASSYGTGMRYEQYF. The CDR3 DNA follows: TGTGCCAGCAGTTACGGGACCGGCATGAGGTACGAGCAGTACTTC.